This TCR beta chain was documented in a study of radiotherapy plus CTLA-4 blockade in lung cancer (dated by TCRdb to 2017 to 2018). In terms of the full investigation: Objective responses were observed in 18% of enrolled patients, and disease control was achieved in around 30%. General study outcomes and caveats: The strongest predictors of response were reported to be early dynamic shifts in blood T cell clones along with a rise in serum interferon-beta following radiation. After treatment with radiotherapy and ipilimumab, TCR clones that originated in tumors expanded in peripheral blood.

V lost 2 bases and J lost 8 bases; the stretch between them is 13 bases long. The CDR3 holds 13 amino acids from the cysteine to the phenylalanine. Just the 39-base CDR3 DNA is kept, in frame starting at base 1. CDR1 and CDR2 are drawn from the germline V gene: SGDLS, YYNGEE. To note about this clone: Its antigen is not yet known. No much larger clonotype is one base removed from it; base qualities were not supplied.

The study evaluated CTLA-4 blockade (ipilimumab) given together with focal radiation therapy in patients who had chemo-refractory metastatic non-small-cell lung cancer. The library was built by means of the immunoSEQ multiplex PCR assay. TCRdb holds this immuneACCESS table with in-frame rearrangements only. Some clones are missing; in checked studies, unresolved V genes explain under half, and the rest has no known cause. This sample is represented by around 59,000 clones; approximately 65% of them were singletons. Approximately 8.3% of the sample comes from the top ten. The sequenced sample was peripheral blood, obtained from a patient treated with radiotherapy plus ipilimumab. The sequence is built from TRBV9 and TRBJ1-2; the D gene cannot be named for sure. This receptor was identified in a human donor with non-small cell lung cancer whose response to radiotherapy plus ipilimumab could not be evaluated. The DNA is as follows: TGTGCCAGCAGCGTGATGGAATCGAGGGGCTACACCTTC. This translates into CASSVMESRGYTF.